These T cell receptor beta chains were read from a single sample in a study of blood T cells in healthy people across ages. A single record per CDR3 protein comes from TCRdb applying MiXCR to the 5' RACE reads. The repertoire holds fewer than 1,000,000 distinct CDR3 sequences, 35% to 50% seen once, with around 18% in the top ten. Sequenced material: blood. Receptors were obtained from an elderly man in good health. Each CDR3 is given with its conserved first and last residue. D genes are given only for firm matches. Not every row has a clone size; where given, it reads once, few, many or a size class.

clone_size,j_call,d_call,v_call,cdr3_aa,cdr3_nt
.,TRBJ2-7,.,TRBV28,CASSQNGVSYEQYF,TGTGCCAGCAGTCAGAATGGGGTTTCCTACGAGCAGTACTTC
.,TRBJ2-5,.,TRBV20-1,CSAPQGGVGFSKQYF,TGCAGTGCTCCCCAGGGCGGTGTGGGGTTCAGCAAGCAGTACTTC
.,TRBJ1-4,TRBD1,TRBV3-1,CASSRDRGFYEKLFF,TGTGCCAGCAGCCGGGACAGGGGTTTCTATGAAAAACTGTTTTTT
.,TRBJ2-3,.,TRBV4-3,CASSQDTEMGTQYF,TGCGCCAGCAGCCAAGATACAGAGATGGGTACGCAGTATTTT
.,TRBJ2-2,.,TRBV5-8,CASSLGVPGLELFF,TGTGCCAGCAGCTTGGGTGTCCCGGGATTGGAGCTGTTTTTT
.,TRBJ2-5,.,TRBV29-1,CSVESGGNEETQYF,TGCAGCGTTGAATCCGGGGGCAACGAAGAGACCCAGTACTTC
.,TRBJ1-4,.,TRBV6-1,CASTTATAPNEKLFF,TGTGCCAGCACTACAGCGACAGCCCCTAATGAAAAACTGTTTTTT
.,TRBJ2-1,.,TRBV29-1,CSVEDPFSNSYNEQFF,TGCAGCGTTGAAGATCCGTTCAGTAACTCCTACAATGAGCAGTTCTTC
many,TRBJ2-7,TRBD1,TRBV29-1,CSVRQGREQYF,TGCAGCGTCCGACAGGGGCGCGAGCAGTACTTC
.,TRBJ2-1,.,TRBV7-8,CASSLSPGRETQFF,TGTGCCAGCAGCTTAAGTCCGGGGAGAGAGACCCAGTTCTTC
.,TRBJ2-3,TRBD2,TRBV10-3,CAIGERLALPDTQYF,TGTGCCATCGGTGAACGACTAGCCCTCCCAGATACGCAGTATTTT
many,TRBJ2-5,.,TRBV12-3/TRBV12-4,CASSFGNRETQYF,TGTGCCAGCAGTTTTGGGAACAGAGAGACCCAGTACTTC
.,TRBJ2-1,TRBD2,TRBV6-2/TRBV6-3,CASSYLIRAGATYNEQFF,TGTGCCAGCAGTTACCTCATCCGAGCGGGAGCAACCTACAATGAGCAGTTCTTC
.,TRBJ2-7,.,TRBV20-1,CSARVLAGNLVHEQYF,TGCAGTGCTAGAGTTTTGGCGGGAAATCTAGTCCACGAGCAGTACTTC
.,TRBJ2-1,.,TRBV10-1,CASSYRRSGYNEQFF,TGCGCCAGCAGTTACCGGCGATCCGGGTACAATGAGCAGTTCTTC
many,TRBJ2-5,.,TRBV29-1,CSVGGGALYNEQYF,TGCAGCGTTGGGGGGGGGGCCTTATACAATGAGCAGTACTTC
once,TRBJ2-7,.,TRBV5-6,CASSGKGYHEQYF,TGTGCCAGCAGTGGTAAAGGGTATCACGAGCAGTACTTC
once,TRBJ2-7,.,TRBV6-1,CASRDRNSNYEQYF,TGTGCCAGCAGAGACCGGAACAGCAACTACGAGCAGTACTTC
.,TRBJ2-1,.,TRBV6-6,CASSYSPLYNEQFF,TGTGCCAGCAGTTACTCGCCCCTCTACAATGAGCAGTTCTTC
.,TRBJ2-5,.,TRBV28,CASSPSGTVETQYF,TGTGCCAGCAGTCCTTCGGGAACAGTCGAGACCCAGTACTTC
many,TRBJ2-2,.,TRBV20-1,CSARDGSSTGELFF,TGCAGTGCTAGAGATGGGAGTAGCACCGGGGAGCTGTTTTTT
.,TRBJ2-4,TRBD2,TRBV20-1,CSARPALGLAGVANIQYF,TGCAGTGCTAGGCCAGCCTTGGGACTAGCGGGGGTAGCGAACATTCAGTACTTC
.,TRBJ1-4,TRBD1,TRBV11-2,CASSLQGQGNEKLFF,TGTGCCAGCAGCTTGCAGGGACAGGGTAATGAAAAACTGTTTTTT
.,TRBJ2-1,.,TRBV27,CASSLEGYNYNEQFF,TGTGCCAGCAGTTTGGAGGGGTATAATTACAATGAGCAGTTCTTC
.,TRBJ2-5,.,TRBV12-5,CASAGDFQETQYF,TGTGCTAGTGCCGGGGACTTTCAAGAGACCCAGTACTTC
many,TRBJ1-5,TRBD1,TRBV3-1,CASSQGTGGNQPQHF,TGTGCCAGCAGTCAAGGGACAGGGGGGAATCAGCCCCAGCATTTT
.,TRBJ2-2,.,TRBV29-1,CSVEMAGELFF,TGCAGCGTTGAGATGGCCGGGGAGCTGTTTTTT
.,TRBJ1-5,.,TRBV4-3,CASSQVAEFSRPQHF,TGCGCCAGCAGCCAAGTCGCTGAGTTCAGTCGGCCCCAGCATTTT
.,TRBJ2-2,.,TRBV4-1,CASSQPYGPDWRDTDTGELFF,TGCGCCAGCAGCCAACCCTACGGCCCAGATTGGCGGGATACGGACACCGGGGAGCTGTTTTTT
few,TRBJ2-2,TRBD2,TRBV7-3,CASSLSSGSLQNTGELFF,TGTGCCAGCAGCTTAAGTAGCGGGAGTCTTCAGAACACCGGGGAGCTGTTTTTT
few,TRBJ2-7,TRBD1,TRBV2,CASSFSRDRLYEQYF,TGTGCCAGCAGTTTCTCCAGGGACAGGCTGTACGAGCAGTACTTC
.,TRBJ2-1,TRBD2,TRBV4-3,CASSPLGQREDEQFF,TGCGCCAGCAGCCCCCTGGGGCAGCGGGAGGATGAGCAGTTCTTC
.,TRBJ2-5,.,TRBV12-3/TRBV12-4,CASSLAPWRIRETQYF,TGTGCCAGCAGTTTAGCGCCTTGGAGAATCCGAGAGACCCAGTACTTC
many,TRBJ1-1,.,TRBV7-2,CASSPEAANTEAFF,TGTGCCAGCAGCCCGGAGGCTGCGAACACTGAAGCTTTCTTT
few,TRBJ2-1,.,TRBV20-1,CSAVRSQGWDEQFF,TGCAGTGCAGTACGGTCCCAGGGGTGGGATGAGCAGTTCTTC